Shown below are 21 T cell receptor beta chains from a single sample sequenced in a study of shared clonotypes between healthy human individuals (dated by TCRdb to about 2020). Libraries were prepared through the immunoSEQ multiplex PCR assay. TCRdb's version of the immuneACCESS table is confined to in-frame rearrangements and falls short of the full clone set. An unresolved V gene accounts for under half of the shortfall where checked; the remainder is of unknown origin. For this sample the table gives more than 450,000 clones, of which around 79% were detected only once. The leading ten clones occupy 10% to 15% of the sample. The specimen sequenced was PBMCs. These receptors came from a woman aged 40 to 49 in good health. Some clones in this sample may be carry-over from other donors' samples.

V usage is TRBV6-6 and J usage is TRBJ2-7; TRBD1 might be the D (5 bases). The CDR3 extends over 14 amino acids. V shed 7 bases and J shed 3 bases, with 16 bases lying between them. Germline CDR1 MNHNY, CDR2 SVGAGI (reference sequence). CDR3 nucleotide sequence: TGTGCCAGCAAAGGGGTGGCAGGGTTCTACGAGCAGTACTTC. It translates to CASKGVAGFYEQYF.

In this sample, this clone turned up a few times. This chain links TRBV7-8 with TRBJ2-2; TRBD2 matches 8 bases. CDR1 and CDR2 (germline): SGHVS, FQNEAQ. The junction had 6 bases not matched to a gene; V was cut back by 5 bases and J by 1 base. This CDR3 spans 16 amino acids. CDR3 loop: CASSPRTSQNTGELFF. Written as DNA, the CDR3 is TGTGCCAGCAGCCCGCGGACTAGCCAGAACACCGGGGAGCTGTTTTTT.

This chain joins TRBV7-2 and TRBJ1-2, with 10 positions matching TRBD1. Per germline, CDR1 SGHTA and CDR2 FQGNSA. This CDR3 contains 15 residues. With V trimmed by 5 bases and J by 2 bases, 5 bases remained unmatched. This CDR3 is CASSPRQGANYGYTF. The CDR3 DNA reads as TGTGCCAGCAGCCCCCGACAGGGGGCGAACTATGGCTACACCTTC.

The CDR3 loop is CASSPDKNTEAFF. The CDR3 DNA follows: TGTGCCAGCTCACCAGACAAGAACACTGAAGCTTTCTTT. The V gene is TRBV18, the J gene TRBJ1-1; the D is unclear. The CDR3 sequence is 13 residues long. Trimming pared 2 bases from V and 1 base from J, leaving 5 bases between. CDR1 is KGHSH, CDR2 LQKENI, per germline.

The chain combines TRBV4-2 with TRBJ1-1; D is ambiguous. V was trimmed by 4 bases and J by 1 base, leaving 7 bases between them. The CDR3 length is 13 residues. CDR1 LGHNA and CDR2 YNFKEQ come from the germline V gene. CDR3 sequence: CASSLITNTEAFF. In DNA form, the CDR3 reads TGTGCCAGCAGCCTCATTACGAACACTGAAGCTTTCTTT.

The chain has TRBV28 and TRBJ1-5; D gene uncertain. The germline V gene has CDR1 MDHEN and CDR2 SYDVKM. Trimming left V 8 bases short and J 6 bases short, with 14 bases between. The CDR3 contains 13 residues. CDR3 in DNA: TGTGCCAGCTCTCTCGTGGCCGGTCAGCCCCAGCATTTT. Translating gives CASSLVAGQPQHF.

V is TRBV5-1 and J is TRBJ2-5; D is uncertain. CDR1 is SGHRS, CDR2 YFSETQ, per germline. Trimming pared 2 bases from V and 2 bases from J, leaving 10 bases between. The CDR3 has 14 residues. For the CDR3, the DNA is TGCGCCAGCAGCTTCTCTCGGTCTCAAGAGACCCAGTACTTC. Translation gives CASSFSRSQETQYF.

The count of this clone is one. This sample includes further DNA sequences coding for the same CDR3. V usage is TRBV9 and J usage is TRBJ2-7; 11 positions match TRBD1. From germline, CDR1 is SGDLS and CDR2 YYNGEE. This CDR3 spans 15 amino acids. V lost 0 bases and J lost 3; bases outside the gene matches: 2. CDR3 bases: TGTGCCAGCAGCGTAGGGACAGGGGGCTTCTACGAGCAGTACTTC. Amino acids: CASSVGTGGFYEQYF.

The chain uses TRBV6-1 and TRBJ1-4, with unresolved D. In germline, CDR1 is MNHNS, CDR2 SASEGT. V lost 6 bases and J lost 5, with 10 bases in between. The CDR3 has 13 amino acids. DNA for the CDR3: TGTGCCAGCAGCCGACCTGAGAATGAAAAACTGTTTTTT. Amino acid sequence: CASSRPENEKLFF.

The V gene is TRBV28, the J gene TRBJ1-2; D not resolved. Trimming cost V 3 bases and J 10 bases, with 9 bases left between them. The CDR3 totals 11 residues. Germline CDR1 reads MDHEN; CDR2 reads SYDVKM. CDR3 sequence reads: CASSLGSVYTF. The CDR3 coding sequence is TGTGCCAGCAGTTTGGGCAGCGTCTACACCTTC.

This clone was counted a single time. The CDR3: CASSPRGTSAQFF. CDR3 DNA sequence: TGTGCCAGCAGCCCGAGGGGTACTAGCGCGCAGTTCTTC. The chain combines TRBV7-3 with TRBJ2-1, with 7 positions matching TRBD2. The CDR3 loop spans 13 amino acids. Germline assignment: CDR1 SGHTA and CDR2 FQGTGA. V lost 5 bases, J lost 12 bases, and 10 bases stayed unmatched.

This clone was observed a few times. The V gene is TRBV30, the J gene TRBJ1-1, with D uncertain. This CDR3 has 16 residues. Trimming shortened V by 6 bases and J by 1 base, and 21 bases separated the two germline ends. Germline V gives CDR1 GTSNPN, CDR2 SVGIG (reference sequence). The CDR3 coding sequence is TGTGCCTGCAACCCGTCGTTTTACAGACCGAACACTGAAGCTTTCTTT. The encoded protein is CACNPSFYRPNTEAFF.

CDR3 DNA sequence: TGTGCCAGTAGTGGACAGGTGTTCTCTGGAAACACCATATATTTT. It specifies CASSGQVFSGNTIYF. This chain uses TRBV19 with TRBJ1-3; 7 nucleotides line up with TRBD1. CDR1 and CDR2 (germline): LNHDA, SQIVND (reference sequence). V dropped 5 bases and J dropped 0; count of bases not matched to a gene: 4. This CDR3 region has 15 residues. The full variable domain, its missing parts supplied by reference TRBV19 and TRBJ1-3, is DGGITQSPKYLFRKEGQNVTLSCEQNLNHDAMYWYRQDPGQGLRLIYYSQIVNDFQKGDIAEGYSVSREKKESFPLTVTSAQKNPTAFYLCASSGQVFSGNTIYFGEGSWLTVV.

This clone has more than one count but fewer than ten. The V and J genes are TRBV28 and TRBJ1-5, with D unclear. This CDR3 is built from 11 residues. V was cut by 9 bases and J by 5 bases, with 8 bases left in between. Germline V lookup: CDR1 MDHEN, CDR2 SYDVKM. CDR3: CASLGDQPQHF. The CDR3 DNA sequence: TGTGCCAGTTTAGGTGATCAGCCCCAGCATTTT.

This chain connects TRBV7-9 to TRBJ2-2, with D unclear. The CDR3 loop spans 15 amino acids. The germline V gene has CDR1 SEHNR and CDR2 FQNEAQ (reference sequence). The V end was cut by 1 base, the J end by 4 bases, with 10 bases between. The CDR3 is CASSLVMGGTGELFF. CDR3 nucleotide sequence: TGTGCCAGCAGCTTAGTAATGGGTGGCACCGGGGAGCTGTTTTTT.

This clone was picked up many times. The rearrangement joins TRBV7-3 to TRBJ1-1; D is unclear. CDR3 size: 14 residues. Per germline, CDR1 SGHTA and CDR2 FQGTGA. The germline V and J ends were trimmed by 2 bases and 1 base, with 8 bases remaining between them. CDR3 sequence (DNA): TGTGCCAGCAGCTTAGTCGGTTCGAACACTGAAGCTTTCTTT. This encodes CASSLVGSNTEAFF. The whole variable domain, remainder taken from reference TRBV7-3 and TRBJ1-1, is GAGVSQTPSNKVTEKGKYVELRCDPISGHTALYWYRQSLGQGPEFLIYFQGTGAADDSGLPNDRFFAVRPEGSVSTLKIQRTERGDSAVYLCASSLVGSNTEAFFGQGTRLTVV.

The CDR3 coding sequence is TGTGCCAGTAGTAGCCCAGGATCGAACACCGGGGAGCTGTTTTTT. The encoded protein is CASSSPGSNTGELFF. J is TRBJ2-2 and V is TRBV19; D not resolved. This CDR3 is built from 15 residues. Germline-derived CDR1 and CDR2 are LNHDA and SQIVND (reference sequence). Trimming stripped 4 bases from V and 0 bases from J, with 9 bases between.

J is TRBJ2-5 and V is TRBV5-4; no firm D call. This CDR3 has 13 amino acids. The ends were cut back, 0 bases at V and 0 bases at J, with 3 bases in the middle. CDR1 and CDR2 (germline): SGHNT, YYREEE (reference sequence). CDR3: CASSLGDQETQYF. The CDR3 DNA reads TGTGCCAGCAGCTTGGGAGACCAAGAGACCCAGTACTTC. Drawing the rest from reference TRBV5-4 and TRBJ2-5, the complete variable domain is ETGVTQSPTHLIKTRGQQVTLRCSSQSGHNTVSWYQQALGQGPQFIFQYYREEENGRGNFPPRFSGLQFPNYSSELNVNALELDDSALYLCASSLGDQETQYFGPGTRLLVL.

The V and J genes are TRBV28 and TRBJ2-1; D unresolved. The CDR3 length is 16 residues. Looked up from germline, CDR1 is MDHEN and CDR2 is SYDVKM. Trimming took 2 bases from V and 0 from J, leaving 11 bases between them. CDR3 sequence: CASSLIGVGSYNEQFF. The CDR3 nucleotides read TGTGCCAGCAGTTTAATTGGGGTCGGCTCCTACAATGAGCAGTTCTTC. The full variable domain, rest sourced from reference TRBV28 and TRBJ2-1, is DVKVTQSSRYLVKRTGEKVFLECVQDMDHENMFWYRQDPGLGLRLIYFSYDVKMKEKGDIPEGYSVSREKKERFSLILESASTNQTSMYLCASSLIGVGSYNEQFFGPGTRLTVL.

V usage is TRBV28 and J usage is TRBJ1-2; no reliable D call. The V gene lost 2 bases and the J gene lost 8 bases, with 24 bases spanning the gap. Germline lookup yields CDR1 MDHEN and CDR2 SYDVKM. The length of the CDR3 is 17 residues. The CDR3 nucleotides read TGTGCCAGCAGTTTACCCACCACCGACGTCGCTCACGGGGGCTACACCTTC. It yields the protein CASSLPTTDVAHGGYTF.

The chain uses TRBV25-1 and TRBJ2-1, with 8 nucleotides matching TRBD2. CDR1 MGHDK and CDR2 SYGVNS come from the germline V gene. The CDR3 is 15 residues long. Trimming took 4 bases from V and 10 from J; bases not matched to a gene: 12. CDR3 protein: CASSVAGLETGEQFF. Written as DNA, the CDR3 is TGTGCCAGCAGTGTAGCGGGACTAGAAACCGGCGAGCAGTTCTTC.